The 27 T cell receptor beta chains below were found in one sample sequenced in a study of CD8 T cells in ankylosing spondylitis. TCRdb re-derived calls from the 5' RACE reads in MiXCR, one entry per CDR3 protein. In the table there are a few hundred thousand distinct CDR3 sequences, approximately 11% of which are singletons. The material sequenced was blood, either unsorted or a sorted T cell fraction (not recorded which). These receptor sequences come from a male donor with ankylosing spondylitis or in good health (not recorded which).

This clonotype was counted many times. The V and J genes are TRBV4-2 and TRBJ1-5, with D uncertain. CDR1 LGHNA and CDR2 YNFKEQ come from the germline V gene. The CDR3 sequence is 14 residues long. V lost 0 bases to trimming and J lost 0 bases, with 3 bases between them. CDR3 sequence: CASSQDISNQPQHF. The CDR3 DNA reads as TGTGCCAGCAGCCAAGATATTAGCAATCAGCCCCAGCATTTT.

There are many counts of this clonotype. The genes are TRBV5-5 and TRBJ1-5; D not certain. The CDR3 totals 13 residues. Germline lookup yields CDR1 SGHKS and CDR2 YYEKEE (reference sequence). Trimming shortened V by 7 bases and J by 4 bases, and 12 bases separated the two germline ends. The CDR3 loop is CASGWQTNQPQHF. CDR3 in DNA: TGTGCCAGCGGTTGGCAGACGAATCAGCCCCAGCATTTT.

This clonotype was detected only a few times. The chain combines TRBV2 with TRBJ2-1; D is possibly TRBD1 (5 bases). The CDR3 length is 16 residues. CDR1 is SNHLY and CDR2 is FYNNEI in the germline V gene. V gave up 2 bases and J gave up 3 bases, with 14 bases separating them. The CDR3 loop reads CASSEREQDIYNEQFF. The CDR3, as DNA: TGTGCCAGCAGTGAAAGGGAACAGGACATCTACAATGAGCAGTTCTTC.

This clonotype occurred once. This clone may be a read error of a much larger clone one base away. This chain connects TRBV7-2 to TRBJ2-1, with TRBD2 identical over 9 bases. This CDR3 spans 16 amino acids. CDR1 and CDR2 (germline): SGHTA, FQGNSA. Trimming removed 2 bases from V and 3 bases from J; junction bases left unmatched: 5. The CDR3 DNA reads TGTGCCAGCAGCTTACTAGCGGGGCTAATCTACAATGAGCAGTTCTTC. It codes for CASSLLAGLIYNEQFF.

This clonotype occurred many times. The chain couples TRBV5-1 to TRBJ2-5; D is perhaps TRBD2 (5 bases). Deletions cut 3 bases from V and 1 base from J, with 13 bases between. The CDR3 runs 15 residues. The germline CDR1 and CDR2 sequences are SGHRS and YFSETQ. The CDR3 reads CASSSTGIPQETQYF. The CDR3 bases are TGCGCCAGCAGCTCGACCGGGATTCCCCAAGAGACCCAGTACTTC.

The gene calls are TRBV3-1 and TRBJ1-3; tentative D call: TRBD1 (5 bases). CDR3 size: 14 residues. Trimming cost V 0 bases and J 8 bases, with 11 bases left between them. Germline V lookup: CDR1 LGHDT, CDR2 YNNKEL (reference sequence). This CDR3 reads CASSQDHGGDTIYF. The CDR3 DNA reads TGTGCCAGCAGCCAAGATCACGGAGGGGACACCATATATTTT.

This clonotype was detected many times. The CDR3 coding sequence is TGTGCCAGCAGCCAAGGGATATCAGGCTACGAGCAGTACTTC. Translation gives CASSQGISGYEQYF. This chain connects TRBV3-1 to TRBJ2-7; D uncertain. Germline CDR1 and CDR2: LGHDT and YNNKEL (reference sequence). V was clipped by 1 base and J by 3 bases, with 10 bases between them. The CDR3 runs to 14 residues.

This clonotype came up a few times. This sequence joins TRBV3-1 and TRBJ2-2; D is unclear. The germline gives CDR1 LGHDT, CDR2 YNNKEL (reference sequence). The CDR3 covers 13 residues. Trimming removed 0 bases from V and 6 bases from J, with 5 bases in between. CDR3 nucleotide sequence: TGTGCCAGCAGCCAAGAGGTAGCCGGGGAGCTGTTTTTT. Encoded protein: CASSQEVAGELFF.

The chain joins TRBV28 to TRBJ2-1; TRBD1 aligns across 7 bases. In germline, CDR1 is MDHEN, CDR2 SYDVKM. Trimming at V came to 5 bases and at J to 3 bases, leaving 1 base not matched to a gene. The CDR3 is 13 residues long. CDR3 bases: TGTGCCAGCAGTAGACAGGGCTACAATGAGCAGTTCTTC. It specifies CASSRQGYNEQFF.

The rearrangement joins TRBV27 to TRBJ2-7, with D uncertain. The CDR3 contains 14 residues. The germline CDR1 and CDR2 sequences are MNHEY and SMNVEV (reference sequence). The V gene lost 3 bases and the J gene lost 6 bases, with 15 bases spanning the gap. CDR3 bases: TGTGCCAGCAGTTTGGGCCAAAACCCCGGCGAGCAGTACTTC. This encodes CASSLGQNPGEQYF.

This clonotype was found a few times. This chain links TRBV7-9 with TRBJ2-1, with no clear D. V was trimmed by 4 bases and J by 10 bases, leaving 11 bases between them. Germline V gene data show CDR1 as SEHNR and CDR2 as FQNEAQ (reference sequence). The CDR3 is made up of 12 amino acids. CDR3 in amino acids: CASSSASVEQFF. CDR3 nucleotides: TGTGCCAGCAGCTCAGCTAGTGTGGAGCAGTTCTTC.

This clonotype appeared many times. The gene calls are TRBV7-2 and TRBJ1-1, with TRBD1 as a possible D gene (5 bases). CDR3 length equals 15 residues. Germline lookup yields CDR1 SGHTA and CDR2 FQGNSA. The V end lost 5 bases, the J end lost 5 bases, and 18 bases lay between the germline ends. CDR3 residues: CASSAGTEGFTEAFF. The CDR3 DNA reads TGTGCCAGCAGCGCTGGGACTGAAGGGTTTACTGAAGCTTTCTTT.

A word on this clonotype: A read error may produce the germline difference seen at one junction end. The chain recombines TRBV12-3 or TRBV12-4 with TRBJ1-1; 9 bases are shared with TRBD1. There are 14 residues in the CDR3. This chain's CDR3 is CAGSRTGERTEAFF. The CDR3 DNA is TGTGCCGGCAGCCGGACAGGGGAACGAACTGAAGCTTTCTTT.

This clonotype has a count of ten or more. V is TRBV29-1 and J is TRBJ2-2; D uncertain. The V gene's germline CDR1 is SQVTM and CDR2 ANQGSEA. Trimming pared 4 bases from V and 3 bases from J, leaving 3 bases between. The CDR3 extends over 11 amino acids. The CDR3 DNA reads TGCAGCGTTGTGTACACCGGGGAGCTGTTTTTT. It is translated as CSVVYTGELFF.

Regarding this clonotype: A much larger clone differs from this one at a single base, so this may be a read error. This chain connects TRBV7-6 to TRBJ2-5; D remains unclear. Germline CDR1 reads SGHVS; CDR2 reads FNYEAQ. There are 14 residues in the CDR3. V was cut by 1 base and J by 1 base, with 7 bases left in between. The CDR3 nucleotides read TGTGCCAGCAGCTTAGGACGGGCCCAAGAGACCCAGTACTTC. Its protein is CASSLGRAQETQYF. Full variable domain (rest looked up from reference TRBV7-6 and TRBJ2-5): GAGVSQSPRYKVTKRGQDVALRCDPISGHVSLYWYRQALGQGPEFLTYFNYEAQQDKSGLPNDRFSAERPEGSISTLTIQRTEQRDSAMYRCASSLGRAQETQYFGPGTRLLVL.

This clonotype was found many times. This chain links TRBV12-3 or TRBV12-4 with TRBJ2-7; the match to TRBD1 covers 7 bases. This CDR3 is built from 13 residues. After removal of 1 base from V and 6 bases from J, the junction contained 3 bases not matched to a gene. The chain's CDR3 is CASSLGPGGEQYF. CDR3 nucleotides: TGTGCCAGCAGTTTAGGGCCAGGGGGCGAGCAGTACTTC.

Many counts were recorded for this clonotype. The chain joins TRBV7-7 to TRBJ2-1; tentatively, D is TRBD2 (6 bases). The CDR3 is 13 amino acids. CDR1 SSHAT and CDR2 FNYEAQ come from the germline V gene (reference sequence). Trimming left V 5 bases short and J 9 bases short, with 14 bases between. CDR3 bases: TGTGCCAGCAGCCCCCAGGGCGGGGCTGAGCAGTTCTTC. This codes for CASSPQGGAEQFF.

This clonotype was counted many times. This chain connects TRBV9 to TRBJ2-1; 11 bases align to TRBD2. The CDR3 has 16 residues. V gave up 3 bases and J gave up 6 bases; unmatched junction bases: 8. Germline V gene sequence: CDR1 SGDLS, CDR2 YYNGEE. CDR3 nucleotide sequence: TGTGCCAGCAGCGGCTTAGCGGGGGGGCGGTCCAATGAGCAGTTCTTC. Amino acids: CASSGLAGGRSNEQFF. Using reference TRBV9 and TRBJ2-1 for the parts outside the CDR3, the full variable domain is DSGVTQTPKHLITATGQRVTLRCSPRSGDLSVYWYQQSLDQGLQFLIQYYNGEERAKGNILERFSAQQFPDLHSELNLSSLELGDSALYFCASSGLAGGRSNEQFFGPGTRLTVL.

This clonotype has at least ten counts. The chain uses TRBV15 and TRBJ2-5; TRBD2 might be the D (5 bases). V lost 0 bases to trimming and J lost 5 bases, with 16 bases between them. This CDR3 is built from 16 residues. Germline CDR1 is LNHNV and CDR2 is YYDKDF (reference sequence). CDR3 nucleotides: TGTGCCACCAGCAGAGATCGAGGGAGCGCGGCGGAGACCCAGTACTTC. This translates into CATSRDRGSAAETQYF.

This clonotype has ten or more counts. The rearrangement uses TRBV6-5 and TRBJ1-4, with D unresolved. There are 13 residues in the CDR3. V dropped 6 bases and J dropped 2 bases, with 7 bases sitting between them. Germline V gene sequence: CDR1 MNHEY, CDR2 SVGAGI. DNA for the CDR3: TGTGCCAGCAGCCCCTCGACTAATGAAAAACTGTTTTTT. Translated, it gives CASSPSTNEKLFF.

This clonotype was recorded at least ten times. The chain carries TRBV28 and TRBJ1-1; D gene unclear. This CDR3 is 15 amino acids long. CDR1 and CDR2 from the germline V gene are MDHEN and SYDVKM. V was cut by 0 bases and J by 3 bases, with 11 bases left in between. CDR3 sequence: CASSLWGRTDTEAFF. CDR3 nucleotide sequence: TGTGCCAGCAGTTTATGGGGTAGAACAGACACTGAAGCTTTCTTT.

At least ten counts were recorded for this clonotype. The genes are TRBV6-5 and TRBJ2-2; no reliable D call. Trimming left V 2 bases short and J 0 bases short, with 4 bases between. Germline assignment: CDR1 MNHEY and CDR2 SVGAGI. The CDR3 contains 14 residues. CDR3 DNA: TGTGCCAGCAGTTACGCGGCGAACACCGGGGAGCTGTTTTTT. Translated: CASSYAANTGELFF.

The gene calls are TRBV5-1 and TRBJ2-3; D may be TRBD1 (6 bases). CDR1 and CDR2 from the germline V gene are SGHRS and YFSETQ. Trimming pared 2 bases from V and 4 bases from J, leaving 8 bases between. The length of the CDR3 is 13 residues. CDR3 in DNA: TGCGCCAGCAGCTTTTCAGGGGCAGATACGCAGTATTTT. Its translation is CASSFSGADTQYF.

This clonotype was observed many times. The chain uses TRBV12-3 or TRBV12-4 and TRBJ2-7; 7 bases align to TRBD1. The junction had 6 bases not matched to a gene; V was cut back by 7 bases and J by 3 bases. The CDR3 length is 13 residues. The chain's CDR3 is CASNPTGHYEQYF. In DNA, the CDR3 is TGTGCCAGCAATCCGACAGGGCACTACGAGCAGTACTTC.

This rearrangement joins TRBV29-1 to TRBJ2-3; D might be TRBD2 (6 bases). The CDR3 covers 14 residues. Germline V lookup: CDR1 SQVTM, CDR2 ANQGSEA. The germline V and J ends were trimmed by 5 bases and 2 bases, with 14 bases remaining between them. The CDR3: CSVSGRGNTDTQYF. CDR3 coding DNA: TGCAGCGTTTCGGGGCGGGGAAACACAGATACGCAGTATTTT.

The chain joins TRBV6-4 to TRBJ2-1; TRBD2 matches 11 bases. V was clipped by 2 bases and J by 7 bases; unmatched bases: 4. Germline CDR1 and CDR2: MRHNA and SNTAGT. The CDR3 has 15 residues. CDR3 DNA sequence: TGTGCCAGCAGTGACCAGACTAGCGGGGAGAATGAGCAGTTCTTC. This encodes CASSDQTSGENEQFF.

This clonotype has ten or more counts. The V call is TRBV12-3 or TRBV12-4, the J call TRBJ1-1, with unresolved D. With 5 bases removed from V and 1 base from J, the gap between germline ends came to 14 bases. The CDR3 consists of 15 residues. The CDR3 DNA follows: TGTGCCAGCAGTCTAAAAGGACTCAAGAACACTGAAGCTTTCTTT. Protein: CASSLKGLKNTEAFF.